This entry features one T cell receptor (beta chain) sequence. Germline CDR1 is SGHVS and CDR2 is FNYEAQ. This CDR3 has 19 amino acids. Trimming shortened V by 1 base and J by 0 bases, and 22 bases separated the two germline ends. Per the authors' pipeline: Amplification with reference gene primers provided the estimates of nucleated cell counts. The method was immunoSEQ multiplex PCR; TCRdb's version includes in-frame clones alone and lacks a portion of them. V, J and clone size derive from that table, while D and trimming were established from the DNA sequence. The sample lists 150,000 to 200,000 clones, around 85% seen once, with around 10% in the top ten. The record originates from a study of blood T cell repertoires in COVID-19. Turning to the study itself: Whether acute or convalescent, the COVID-19 samples came from the United States, Italy and Spain. Sample material is recorded as cDNA or gDNA derived from T cells, B-cell-depleted T cells, or PBMCs.

The J gene is TRBJ2-7, the V gene TRBV7-6; D remains ambiguous. Sample: peripheral blood. This receptor was obtained from a man aged 60 to 69 with active or convalescent COVID-19. Written as DNA, the CDR3 is TGTGCCAGCAGCTTAGTAAGTCCTCAGGAAGGCCCGCTCTCCTACGAGCAGTACTTC. It specifies CASSLVSPQEGPLSYEQYF.